This TCR beta chain is from a study of beta chain features in type 1 diabetes. Study results and caveats: Any HLA type influence on TCRB rearrangement was left unresolved here. The study found that naive, central memory and Treg TCRB repertoires appeared more similar in patients than in healthy donors. PCR might show a preference for shorter templates, equally across patients and controls. More deletions and fewer insertions at VDJ junctions were seen in type 1 diabetes patients. Within each of all four CD4+ subsets, Type 1 diabetes patients had TCRB CDR3s that were moderately but significantly shorter.

What was sequenced were expressed TCRB transcripts, since all of the isolated RNA had been reverse transcribed. Clones were sequenced by immunoSEQ multiplex PCR, and TCRdb holds only the in-frame ones, with some missing. The sample has 630,000 or so clones; about 14% are singletons. The germline V gene has CDR1 SGHAT and CDR2 FQNNGV. Between the trimmed V and J ends, which lost 2 bases and 0 bases, there was a span of 11 bases. CDR3 length equals 16 residues. Regarding this clone: No antigen is known for it.

The sequencing input was naive CD4+ T cells from blood. V is TRBV11-2 and J is TRBJ2-1, with D hard to call. This receptor was identified in a man aged 18 to 29 with type 1 diabetes. The CDR3 nucleotides read TGTGCCAGCAGCTTAATACGGCTACACTCCTACAATGAGCAGTTCTTC. The encoded protein is CASSLIRLHSYNEQFF.